Following are 18 T cell receptor beta chains from one sample sequenced in a study of spatial heterogeneity in lung cancer (dated by TCRdb to about 2019). No cognate antigen is known for these TCRs. Beyond this particular receptor, the publication reports: The number of expanded intratumoral alpha and beta TCRs correlated with the tumor nonsynonymous mutation count.

Library creation used 5' RACE. Sequencing instrument: NextSeq 500. Using fastp trimming at Q25 and MiXCR clonotype assembly, TCRdb reanalyzed the public sequencing data and kept in-frame beta chains. Each CDR3 protein appears once, grouped with its most common genes and DNA. This sample comprises about 16,000 distinct CDR3 sequences, over 6.5% of them detected only once. Jointly, the top ten make up around a fifth of the sample. The time point tag for this specimen amounts to: sample taken at primary tumor resection. The sample consisted of lung tumor tissue, taken at surgery. The source of these receptors is a female donor with early-stage non-small cell lung cancer.

This clonotype was seen ten or more times. This chain links TRBV5-1 with TRBJ1-1; 8 positions agree with TRBD1. Germline-derived CDR1 and CDR2 are SGHRS and YFSETQ. With 0 bases clipped from V and 1 base from J, the junction kept 5 bases outside the gene matches. The CDR3 spans 16 residues. CDR3 residues: CASSLARDRRNTEAFF. The CDR3, as DNA: TGCGCCAGCAGCTTGGCCAGGGACAGGAGGAACACTGAAGCTTTCTTT.

This clonotype has ten or more counts. The chain carries TRBV20-1 and TRBJ2-7, with 8 bases fitting TRBD1. The CDR3 totals 16 residues. Germline V gene lookup returns CDR1 DFQATT and CDR2 SNEGSKA (reference sequence). Unmatched junction bases numbered 18, after V lost 5 bases and J lost 6 bases. The CDR3 here is CSADPQADRAQVEQYF. CDR3 coding DNA: TGCAGTGCTGATCCCCAGGCGGACAGGGCACAGGTCGAGCAGTACTTC.

This clonotype has ten or more counts. CDR3 sequence reads: CASSEALLGAYGYTF. CDR3 in DNA: TGTGCCAGCAGTGAAGCGCTTCTAGGTGCCTATGGCTACACCTTC. V usage is TRBV2 and J usage is TRBJ1-2; D not resolved. Germline V lookup: CDR1 SNHLY, CDR2 FYNNEI. The CDR3 has 15 amino acids. The ends were cut back, 0 bases at V and 4 bases at J, with 12 bases in the middle.

Many counts were recorded for this clonotype. The CDR3 bases are TGTGCCAGTAGTCCCAAGAGTAGCAATCAGCCCCAGCATTTT. It is translated as CASSPKSSNQPQHF. V and J are TRBV19 and TRBJ1-5; D is unresolved. With 5 bases removed from V and 0 bases from J, the gap between germline ends came to 8 bases. The V gene's germline CDR1 is LNHDA and CDR2 SQIVND (reference sequence). The CDR3 spans 14 residues.

This clonotype has ten or more counts. The chain is built from TRBV7-9 and TRBJ2-7, with TRBD1 matching over 8 bases. V was pared by 0 bases and J by 5 bases, with 6 bases of the junction left unmatched. The CDR3 is made up of 15 amino acids. CDR1 and CDR2 (germline): SEHNR, FQNEAQ (reference sequence). The DNA for the CDR3 is TGTGCCAGCAGCTTAGCTGACAGGGGAAGAAACGAGCAGTACTTC. Translation gives CASSLADRGRNEQYF.

Many counts were recorded for this clonotype. The CDR3 is CASRGQGYNSPLHF. As DNA, the CDR3 is TGTGCCAGCAGGGGACAGGGCTATAATTCACCCCTCCACTTT. The V gene is TRBV12-3 or TRBV12-4, the J gene TRBJ1-6, with 9 bases lining up with TRBD1. The CDR3 consists of 14 residues. After removal of 6 bases from V and 3 bases from J, the junction contained 0 bases not matched to a gene.

This clonotype was counted a few times. The V and J genes are TRBV6-6 and TRBJ1-1; D gene unclear. The CDR3 has 12 amino acids. V was pared by 7 bases and J by 6 bases, with 12 bases between. In germline, CDR1 is MNHNY, CDR2 SVGAGI (reference sequence). The CDR3 sequence: CASTAVRAEAFF. Written as DNA, the CDR3 is TGTGCCAGCACCGCCGTCCGGGCTGAAGCTTTCTTT.

This clonotype occurred many times. The V call is TRBV18, the J call TRBJ1-6; 10 nucleotides line up with TRBD1. Germline loops: CDR1 KGHSH, CDR2 LQKENI. CDR3 length: 16 residues. Losses at the gene ends were 3 bases for V and 7 bases for J; bases not matched to a gene: 6. The CDR3 coding sequence is TGTGCCAGCTCACCTGAGACAGGGGGCTTAAATTCACCCCTCCACTTT. It encodes CASSPETGGLNSPLHF. The full variable domain, completed using reference TRBV18 and TRBJ1-6, is NAGVMQNPRHLVRRRGQEARLRCSPMKGHSHVYWYRQLPEEGLKFMVYLQKENIIDESGMPKERFSAEFPKEGPSILRIQQVVRGDSAAYFCASSPETGGLNSPLHFGNGTRLTVT.

The rearrangement joins TRBV30 to TRBJ1-2; D is ambiguous. The CDR3 sequence is 14 residues long. V lost 2 bases and J 1 base, leaving 11 bases between the germline ends. Germline assignment: CDR1 GTSNPN and CDR2 SVGIG (reference sequence). CDR3 in amino acids: CAWSPSRFNYGYTF. In DNA, the CDR3 is TGTGCCTGGAGTCCTAGCCGCTTTAACTATGGCTACACCTTC.

This clonotype was picked up a small number of times. The gene calls are TRBV7-3 and TRBJ2-1; D ambiguous. The germline V gene encodes CDR1 SGHTA and CDR2 FQGTGA. The CDR3 runs 13 residues. Trimming shortened V by 5 bases and J by 10 bases, and 15 bases separated the two germline ends. The CDR3 protein is CASSQTPGVEQFF. The CDR3 DNA follows: TGTGCCAGCAGCCAAACTCCAGGAGTGGAGCAGTTCTTC.

Ten or more counts support this clonotype. The chain couples TRBV5-1 to TRBJ1-2; 8 bases are a match to TRBD1. Germline V gene sequence: CDR1 SGHRS, CDR2 YFSETQ. The CDR3 consists of 17 residues. V dropped 2 bases and J dropped 4; count of bases not matched to a gene: 13. In DNA form, the CDR3 reads TGCGCCAGCAGCTTACGACCTACAGGGGGAGACACCTATGGCTACACCTTC. It encodes CASSLRPTGGDTYGYTF.

This clonotype was picked up a small number of times. The chain has TRBV20-1 and TRBJ1-2, with D hard to call. From germline, CDR1 is DFQATT and CDR2 SNEGSKA (reference sequence). CDR3 length: 14 amino acids. V lost 5 bases and J 4 bases, leaving 17 bases between the germline ends. The CDR3 region is CSAPSDTTLYGYTF. Written as DNA, the CDR3 is TGCAGTGCTCCGTCCGACACCACCCTCTATGGCTACACCTTC.

This clonotype counts as medium-sized. The chain employs TRBV7-8 and TRBJ2-1; D might be TRBD2 (5 bases). CDR3 size: 15 residues. Between the trimmed V and J ends, which lost 5 bases and 8 bases, there was a span of 19 bases. Germline V lookup: CDR1 SGHVS, CDR2 FQNEAQ. The CDR3 spells CASSPRTSGGDEQFF. CDR3 nucleotide sequence: TGTGCCAGCAGCCCGCGCACTAGTGGTGGCGATGAGCAGTTCTTC.

This clonotype has at least ten counts. This chain joins TRBV29-1 and TRBJ2-3, with 7 bases aligning to TRBD1. The length of the CDR3 is 15 residues. The germline CDR1 and CDR2 sequences are SQVTM and ANQGSEA. The V and J ends lost 4 bases and 2 bases, in that order; junction bases with no gene match: 9. CDR3 region: CSVVGTASTTDTQYF. The CDR3 DNA sequence: TGCAGCGTTGTGGGGACAGCCTCCACCACAGATACGCAGTATTTT.

This clonotype was picked up many times. The genes are TRBV12-3 or TRBV12-4 and TRBJ1-1, with D unresolved. The germline V and J ends were trimmed by 2 bases and 3 bases, with 7 bases remaining between them. The CDR3 spans 13 residues. In DNA, the CDR3 is TGTGCCAGCAGTTTAACAGAGGACACTGAAGCTTTCTTT. It translates to CASSLTEDTEAFF.

This clonotype was counted ten times or more. The CDR3 here is CATSRDPSDIVPGTF. In nucleotides, the CDR3 is TGTGCCACCAGCAGAGATCCCTCCGACATAGTGCCGGGCACCTTC. This rearrangement joins TRBV15 to TRBJ1-2; D gene uncertain. V was pared by 0 bases and J by 13 bases, with 21 bases between. Germline V gene sequence: CDR1 LNHNV, CDR2 YYDKDF (reference sequence). The CDR3 has 15 residues.

The rearrangement joins TRBV20-1 to TRBJ2-2; TRBD1 matches at 9 bases. Germline trimming cut 5 bases from V and 4 bases from J; bases unmatched to any gene: 5. Germline values: CDR1 DFQATT, CDR2 SNEGSKA (reference sequence). The CDR3 loop spans 14 amino acids. In DNA form, the CDR3 reads TGCAGTGCTCCAACAGGGGGCGGCACCGGGGAGCTGTTTTTT. It codes for CSAPTGGGTGELFF.

This clonotype was observed at least ten times. V gene TRBV28 combines with J gene TRBJ2-1; the D gene is possibly TRBD2 (7 bases). The germline CDR1 and CDR2 sequences are MDHEN and SYDVKM. V was clipped by 2 bases and J by 4 bases, with 15 bases between them. The CDR3 contains 16 residues. The CDR3 here is CASSLIGGAVYNEQFF. CDR3 nucleotides: TGTGCCAGCAGTTTAATTGGGGGGGCTGTTTACAATGAGCAGTTCTTC.